The 32 T cell receptor beta chains below all came from one sample that was sequenced in a study of blood T cell repertoires in COVID-19. Some clones are missing from TCRdb's copy, which holds only in-frame ones; the method was immunoSEQ multiplex PCR. Seen here are 65,000 to 80,000 clones, more than 90% observed once, and the top ten hold approximately 9%. Source material: peripheral blood. The receptor source for this set is a human donor in a cohort sampled during active COVID-19.

The genes are TRBV28 and TRBJ2-2; no reliable D call. The CDR3 covers 13 residues. The germline V gene has CDR1 MDHEN and CDR2 SYDVKM. Trimming left V 8 bases short and J 1 base short, with 8 bases between. CDR3 sequence (DNA): TGTGCCAGCGGAGCCGTGAACACCGGGGAGCTGTTTTTT. Translated, it gives CASGAVNTGELFF.

The chain joins TRBV19 to TRBJ2-4; 12 bases line up with TRBD2. This CDR3 is built from 15 residues. Per germline, CDR1 LNHDA and CDR2 SQIVND (reference sequence). After removal of 3 bases from V and 8 bases from J, the junction contained 5 bases not matched to a gene. CDR3 protein: CASSMGLAGSDIQYF. Here the CDR3 DNA reads TGTGCCAGTAGTATGGGACTAGCGGGCTCTGACATTCAGTACTTC. The variable domain in full, with the rest retrieved from reference TRBV19 and TRBJ2-4, is DGGITQSPKYLFRKEGQNVTLSCEQNLNHDAMYWYRQDPGQGLRLIYYSQIVNDFQKGDIAEGYSVSREKKESFPLTVTSAQKNPTAFYLCASSMGLAGSDIQYFGAGTRLSVL.

This clone was picked up one time. The chain is built from TRBV27 and TRBJ2-7; 10 nucleotides agree with TRBD1. With 8 bases clipped from V and 4 bases from J, the junction kept 5 bases outside the gene matches. The CDR3 length is 13 residues. Germline lookup yields CDR1 MNHEY and CDR2 SMNVEV (reference sequence). The chain's CDR3 is CASGRQGAYEQYF. The CDR3 nucleotides are TGTGCCAGCGGAAGACAGGGGGCTTACGAGCAGTACTTC.

This rearrangement joins TRBV6-2 or TRBV6-3 to TRBJ1-2, with D hard to call. The CDR3 runs 12 residues. Trimming stripped 0 bases from V and 6 bases from J, with 5 bases between. Germline assignment: CDR1 MNHEY and CDR2 SVGEGT. Here the CDR3 reads CASSYSPDGYTF. The DNA of the CDR3 is TGTGCCAGCAGTTACTCCCCGGATGGCTACACCTTC.

This clone showed up just once. This chain connects TRBV28 to TRBJ1-3, with no clear D. Per the germline V gene, CDR1 is MDHEN and CDR2 is SYDVKM. The CDR3 is made up of 14 amino acids. Deletions cut 2 bases from V and 3 bases from J, with 8 bases between. This CDR3 reads CASSLGAVGNTIYF. The CDR3 DNA reads TGTGCCAGCAGTTTAGGAGCAGTTGGAAACACCATATATTTT.

The rearrangement uses TRBV12-3 or TRBV12-4 and TRBJ1-4, with TRBD1 as a possible D gene (5 bases). CDR3 length: 13 amino acids. V lost 1 base, J lost 12 bases, and 12 bases lay in between. The CDR3 loop reads CASSLGFVGQLFF. As DNA, the CDR3 is TGTGCCAGCAGTTTAGGATTCGTGGGGCAACTGTTTTTT.

V gene TRBV19 combines with J gene TRBJ2-2; no clear D. Per germline, CDR1 LNHDA and CDR2 SQIVND (reference sequence). CDR3 size: 14 residues. V was trimmed by 6 bases and J by 1 base, leaving 9 bases between them. CDR3 sequence reads: CASSPPGNTGELFF. The CDR3 DNA reads TGTGCCAGTAGCCCCCCAGGGAACACCGGGGAGCTGTTTTTT. Combining the CDR3 with reference TRBV19 and TRBJ2-2 gives the whole variable domain DGGITQSPKYLFRKEGQNVTLSCEQNLNHDAMYWYRQDPGQGLRLIYYSQIVNDFQKGDIAEGYSVSREKKESFPLTVTSAQKNPTAFYLCASSPPGNTGELFFGEGSRLTVL.

This sequence joins TRBV10-3 and TRBJ2-5; 11 positions match TRBD2. Trimming at V came to 6 bases and at J to 3 bases, leaving 6 bases not matched to a gene. Germline V gives CDR1 ENHRY, CDR2 SYGVKD. The CDR3 runs to 15 residues. CDR3 in DNA: TGTGCCATCAGGGGCGGGACTAGCGGAAAAGAGACCCAGTACTTC. Its protein is CAIRGGTSGKETQYF.

This sequence joins TRBV6-5 and TRBJ1-3, with D hard to call. The germline V gene has CDR1 MNHEY and CDR2 SVGAGI. The CDR3 has 15 residues. Deletions cut 4 bases from V and 0 bases from J, with 10 bases between. The CDR3 protein is CASSLEDSSGNTIYF. The CDR3 DNA sequence: TGTGCCAGCAGTTTAGAAGATTCCTCTGGAAACACCATATATTTT.

This chain joins TRBV11-2 and TRBJ2-2; TRBD2 is a possible D gene (6 bases). The CDR3 contains 14 residues. Germline values: CDR1 SGHAT, CDR2 FQNNGV. The germline V and J ends were trimmed by 3 bases and 4 bases, with 9 bases remaining between them. CDR3 protein: CASSFGTSTGELFF. For the CDR3, the DNA is TGTGCCAGCAGCTTTGGGACTTCCACCGGGGAGCTGTTTTTT. The whole variable domain, remainder taken from reference TRBV11-2 and TRBJ2-2, is EAGVAQSPRYKIIEKRQSVAFWCNPISGHATLYWYQQILGQGPKLLIQFQNNGVVDDSQLPKDRFSAERLKGVDSTLKIQPAKLEDSAVYLCASSFGTSTGELFFGEGSRLTVL.

The chain combines TRBV5-1 with TRBJ2-2; possible D gene TRBD2, 6 bases. The CDR3 runs 14 residues. Germline CDR1 is SGHRS and CDR2 is YFSETQ. With 4 bases removed from V and 3 bases from J, the gap between germline ends came to 10 bases. This CDR3 reads CASSVSSDTGELFF. In DNA, the CDR3 is TGCGCCAGCAGCGTCTCTAGCGACACCGGGGAGCTGTTTTTT.

This CDR3 is CASSKQTRSSYEQYF. CDR3 bases: TGTGCCAGCAGCAAACAAACTAGGAGCTCCTACGAGCAGTACTTC. The genes are TRBV21-1 and TRBJ2-7; the table's D call, TRBD2, was not checked against the DNA. TRBV21-1 is an annotated pseudogene. This CDR3 has 15 amino acids.

The chain has TRBV2 and TRBJ1-5; D unclear. Germline CDR1 and CDR2: SNHLY and FYNNEI. The CDR3 contains 13 residues. Deletions cut 1 base from V and 6 bases from J, with 7 bases between. In DNA form, the CDR3 reads TGTGCCAGCAGTGAAGGGCGGAGTCAGCCCCAGCATTTT. Its protein product is CASSEGRSQPQHF.

The J gene is TRBJ2-2, the V gene TRBV7-3; D is unclear. The CDR3 is 13 amino acids. Trimming stripped 4 bases from V and 6 bases from J, with 9 bases between. Germline V gene lookup returns CDR1 SGHTA and CDR2 FQGTGA. The CDR3 nucleotides are TGTGCCAGCAGCTACGGTCCGGCCGGGGAGCTGTTTTTT. Translated, it gives CASSYGPAGELFF.

The V gene is TRBV5-1, the J gene TRBJ2-7; TRBD2 matches at 10 bases. Per germline, CDR1 SGHRS and CDR2 YFSETQ. The CDR3 totals 15 residues. V trimming: 4 bases; J trimming: 2 bases; junction bases outside the gene matches: 6. CDR3 residues: CASSGELAGPYEQYF. The CDR3 DNA is TGCGCCAGCAGCGGCGAACTAGCGGGGCCCTACGAGCAGTACTTC.

The chain employs TRBV9 and TRBJ2-5; 8 positions match TRBD2. Germline loops: CDR1 SGDLS, CDR2 YYNGEE. The CDR3 totals 19 residues. J lost 5 bases, V lost 2 bases, and 20 bases had no gene match. The CDR3: CASSVHGVAGRTPGETQYF. CDR3 in DNA: TGTGCCAGCAGCGTTCATGGGGTAGCGGGAAGAACCCCCGGGGAGACCCAGTACTTC. The full variable domain, in which reference TRBV9 and TRBJ2-5 provide the parts outside the CDR3, is DSGVTQTPKHLITATGQRVTLRCSPRSGDLSVYWYQQSLDQGLQFLIQYYNGEERAKGNILERFSAQQFPDLHSELNLSSLELGDSALYFCASSVHGVAGRTPGETQYFGPGTRLLVL.

The CDR3: CASSEFGRGSTASSYEQYF. CDR3 bases: TGTGCCAGCAGTGAATTTGGCAGGGGGTCTACGGCTAGCTCCTACGAGCAGTACTTC. The chain combines TRBV6-1 with TRBJ2-7; 7 bases are shared with TRBD1. V lost 2 bases to trimming and J lost 0 bases; unmatched junction nucleotides: 16. The germline V gene encodes CDR1 MNHNS and CDR2 SASEGT. The CDR3 is 19 amino acids.

This rearrangement joins TRBV4-1 to TRBJ2-5; 8 bases map to TRBD2. With 0 bases clipped from V and 2 bases from J, the junction kept 11 bases outside the gene matches. Germline V gene data show CDR1 as MGHRA and CDR2 as YSYEKL. The CDR3 is made up of 18 amino acids. CDR3 region: CASSQDSASGWYQETQYF. In nucleotides, the CDR3 is TGCGCCAGCAGCCAAGATAGCGCTAGCGGGTGGTATCAAGAGACCCAGTACTTC.

V and J are TRBV19 and TRBJ1-4; D unresolved. Germline CDR1 LNHDA, CDR2 SQIVND (reference sequence). The CDR3 consists of 11 residues. Trimming took 6 bases from V and 5 from J, leaving 4 bases between them. The CDR3 reads CASSLNEKLFF. CDR3 in DNA: TGTGCCAGTAGCCTCAATGAAAAACTGTTTTTT.

The chain uses TRBV4-2 and TRBJ2-1, with D possibly TRBD2 on 6 matching bases. Between the trimmed V and J ends, which lost 0 bases and 4 bases, there was a span of 13 bases. The CDR3 is made up of 16 amino acids. In germline, CDR1 is LGHNA, CDR2 YNFKEQ. The CDR3 DNA reads as TGTGCCAGCAGCCAAGATTGGGCGGGAATTTACAATGAGCAGTTCTTC. Its protein product is CASSQDWAGIYNEQFF.

The gene calls are TRBV6-5 and TRBJ2-3; D uncertain. V lost 4 bases, J lost 3 bases, and 2 bases lay in between. CDR3 size: 11 residues. The V gene's germline CDR1 is MNHEY and CDR2 SVGAGI. CDR3 amino acids: CASSLTDTQYF. CDR3 nucleotide sequence: TGTGCCAGCAGTTTAACAGATACGCAGTATTTT.

This clone was detected once. This chain uses TRBV5-1 with TRBJ1-1; 8 nucleotides match TRBD1. Germline CDR1 is SGHRS and CDR2 is YFSETQ. Trimming cost V 3 bases and J 6 bases; bases outside gene matches: 7. The CDR3 extends over 14 amino acids. The CDR3 bases are TGCGCCAGCAGCTCAGGGGGCGGAGTGGCTGAAGCTTTCTTT. Residues: CASSSGGGVAEAFF.

The chain employs TRBV27 and TRBJ2-3; tentative D call: TRBD2 (6 bases). Germline loops: CDR1 MNHEY, CDR2 SMNVEV (reference sequence). There are 14 residues in the CDR3. The V end was cut by 3 bases, the J end by 1 base, with 8 bases between. Written as DNA, the CDR3 is TGTGCCAGCAGTTTGCGGGGAGGCACAGATACGCAGTATTTT. Residues: CASSLRGGTDTQYF.

The chain recombines TRBV27 with TRBJ2-6; D ambiguous. This CDR3 has 14 amino acids. Trimming cost V 5 bases and J 0 bases, with 5 bases left between them. CDR1 is MNHEY and CDR2 is SMNVEV in the germline V gene (reference sequence). The CDR3 DNA follows: TGTGCCAGCAGTATCGGCTCTGGGGCCAACGTCCTGACTTTC. Amino acid sequence: CASSIGSGANVLTF.

The chain employs TRBV6-5 and TRBJ2-1; 7 bases map to TRBD2. The germline gives CDR1 MNHEY, CDR2 SVGAGI. This CDR3 has 14 amino acids. Unmatched junction bases numbered 4, after V lost 7 bases and J lost 1 base. The CDR3 sequence: CASTLADSYNEQFF. CDR3 sequence (DNA): TGTGCCAGCACCCTAGCGGATTCCTACAATGAGCAGTTCTTC.

The chain carries TRBV29-1 and TRBJ2-1; TRBD2 might be the D (5 bases). With 6 bases removed from V and 2 bases from J, the gap between germline ends came to 14 bases. The V gene's germline CDR1 is SQVTM and CDR2 ANQGSEA. The CDR3 has 14 residues. CDR3 sequence reads: CSVDGNPTYNEQFF. The CDR3 DNA sequence: TGCAGCGTGGACGGGAACCCGACCTACAATGAGCAGTTCTTC.

The V gene is TRBV7-9, the J gene TRBJ2-1; 10 bases fit TRBD2. Unmatched junction bases numbered 1, after V lost 2 bases and J lost 3 bases. Germline loops: CDR1 SEHNR, CDR2 FQNEAQ (reference sequence). This CDR3 comprises 15 residues. The CDR3 DNA reads as TGTGCCAGCAGCTTATCTAGCGGGAGCTACAATGAGCAGTTCTTC. This codes for CASSLSSGSYNEQFF.

The chain links TRBV27 to TRBJ2-1; D perhaps matches TRBD1 (6 bases). The CDR3 length is 15 residues. Germline values: CDR1 MNHEY, CDR2 SMNVEV (reference sequence). The V gene lost 6 bases and the J gene lost 0 bases, with 12 bases spanning the gap. The CDR3 here is CASRADRNSYNEQFF. Written as DNA, the CDR3 is TGTGCCAGCAGGGCGGACAGAAACTCCTACAATGAGCAGTTCTTC.

V and J are TRBV14 and TRBJ1-6; D is unresolved. This CDR3 has 13 amino acids. In germline, CDR1 is SGHDN, CDR2 FVKESK. V gave up 0 bases and J gave up 6 bases, with 3 bases separating them. This CDR3 reads CASSQEANSPLHF. CDR3 nucleotides: TGTGCCAGCAGCCAAGAGGCTAATTCACCCCTCCACTTT.

The CDR3 DNA is TGTGCCTGGAGTCCTTTCGGGGACGAGCAGTACTTC. Translating gives CAWSPFGDEQYF. The chain employs TRBV30 and TRBJ2-7; D perhaps matches TRBD2 (5 bases). The CDR3 extends over 12 amino acids. V shed 2 bases and J shed 5 bases, with 10 bases lying between them. CDR1 and CDR2 from the germline V gene are GTSNPN and SVGIG (reference sequence).

This clone turned up a few times. The chain joins TRBV5-4 to TRBJ2-5; no reliable D call. The germline V gene encodes CDR1 SGHNT and CDR2 YYREEE (reference sequence). V was cut by 4 bases and J by 0 bases, with 10 bases left in between. The CDR3 loop spans 14 amino acids. The CDR3 coding sequence is TGTGCCAGCAGCCACCTCGCGGACCAAGAGACCCAGTACTTC. The encoded protein is CASSHLADQETQYF.

The V gene is TRBV25-1, the J gene TRBJ1-2; D is unresolved. The ends were cut back, 8 bases at V and 6 bases at J, with 16 bases in the middle. This CDR3 is 13 amino acids long. Germline V gene sequence: CDR1 MGHDK, CDR2 SYGVNS. The CDR3 DNA follows: TGTGCCAGCCGACCCGGGAGTCAACATGGCTACACCTTC. Translated, it gives CASRPGSQHGYTF.